This TCR beta chain was recovered during a study of early T cells in non-severe SARS-CoV-2 infection (dated by TCRdb to the early 2020s). In the study overall: Because TCR sequencing relied on bulk RNA taken from unsorted whole blood, pairing of alpha and beta chains was not possible.

This was a case-control study nested in a cohort of healthcare workers in London, UK, who had nasopharyngeal swab PCR tests and blood samples taken every week. Healthcare workers were enrolled in the week of the UK lockdown, from 23 to 31 March 2020, and were followed every week for up to roughly 15 weeks. Regarding this clonotype: The antigen it binds to is not known. Per-base quality was not reported, and no clone a single base away is much larger than it.

Library creation used 5' RACE. Sequencing used a NextSeq 500. In the TCR library protocol, unique molecular identifiers were attached to individual cDNA molecules to correct for PCR bias and sequencing error. Both TCR alpha and beta chains were sequenced, and tight co-correlation was observed between alpha and beta sequence abundances in each sample. Turning to the authors' computational methods: Decombinator V4 was used to annotate the V gene, J gene and CDR3 of the TCR sequences. TCRs were defined as expanded if a significant change between any two time points was detected under a Poisson model with p below 0.0001. TCR abundances were normalised to the total number of TCRs sequenced per sample and expressed as counts per million. TRAV1-2 paired with TRAJ12, TRAJ20 or TRAJ33 defined MAIT TCRs, while TRAV10 paired with TRAJ18 defined iNKT TCRs. VDJdb, accessed 1 November 2021, was searched for CMV, EBV and SARS-CoV-2 annotated TCRs, excluding TCRs annotated for multiple antigens. The raw public data were reprocessed by TCRdb itself: fastp quality trimming at Q25, MiXCR clonotype calling, in-frame beta chains only. Every distinct CDR3 protein forms one entry, paired with its most common genes and DNA. The V and J calls were not made by the authors but by TCRdb's processing. The sample contains 75,000 to 80,000 distinct CDR3 sequences, 11% of them found a single time. Of the sample, about 12% is held by the ten largest clones.

Including cysteine and phenylalanine, the CDR3 has 13 amino acids. The sequence is cut down to CDR3 DNA, 39 bases in frame from base 1. V is pared back by 1 base and J by 5 bases, with 8 bases lying between the germline termini. On the study overall, not on this receptor specifically: VDJdb matching was skewed toward anti-spike CD8 responses and likely underestimated virus-specific expansions, missing private and CD4 specificities.

The sequence was collected from an adult who was a healthcare worker with PCR-confirmed SARS-CoV-2 infection or an uninfected control (not recorded which). The sample was whole blood, taken at baseline. The chain is encoded by TRBV12-3 or TRBV12-4 joined to TRBJ1-2; the D gene assignment is ambiguous. The encoded CDR3 is CASSLEWAYGYTF. At the DNA level, the sequence is TGTGCCAGCAGTTTAGAGTGGGCGTATGGCTACACCTTC.